This record concerns one TCR beta chain sequence. The sample originates from a study of control samples from healthy donors and cancer patients. V was clipped by 11 bases and J by 7 bases, with 24 bases between them. The CDR3 runs to 14 residues. Looked up from germline, CDR1 is SNHLY and CDR2 is FYNNEI. Profiling relied on immunoSEQ multiplex PCR, and the TCRdb table lists in-frame clones only, not all of them. The sample contains 100,000 or so clones, roughly 92% of which appear only once. The clonotype was recovered from a woman aged 25-40 years in good health. The chain employs TRBV2 and TRBJ2-7; D is uncertain. Material: blood. The CDR3: CARSREKRAREQYF. The CDR3 bases are TGTGCCCGCTCGAGAGAAAAAAGGGCGCGGGAGCAGTACTTC.